This entry is about one T cell receptor (beta chain). Time point meaning: pre-treatment sample, taken before nivolumab and TIL therapy. This was the immunoSEQ v3 assay. The protocol was immunoSEQ multiplex PCR, while the TCRdb copy is restricted to in-frame clones and leaves out a portion. The data contain about 53,000 clones, around 79% of them seen just once; the ten biggest clones take up around 1.7%. This sample was taken from a study of TIL therapy for anti-PD-1-resistant metastatic lung cancer. Study at large: Progressing patients received lymphodepletion, expanded TIL infusion and IL-2. Median tumor PD-L1 proportion score was roughly 5.9%. Most patients had lung adenocarcinoma; a few tumors were EGFR-mutant, two ALK-rearranged; half smoked currently or formerly.

The CDR3 has 11 residues. CDR1 DFQATT and CDR2 SNEGSKA come from the germline V gene (reference sequence). Trimming cost V 6 bases and J 1 base, with 6 bases left between them. This clonotype was obtained from a person aged 25-79 years with non-small cell lung cancer. The genes are TRBV20-1 and TRBJ1-1; D call uncertain. The source material was blood, sampled at baseline. The CDR3 reads CSAGGNTEAFF. Written as DNA, the CDR3 is TGCAGTGCGGGTGGGAACACTGAAGCTTTCTTT.